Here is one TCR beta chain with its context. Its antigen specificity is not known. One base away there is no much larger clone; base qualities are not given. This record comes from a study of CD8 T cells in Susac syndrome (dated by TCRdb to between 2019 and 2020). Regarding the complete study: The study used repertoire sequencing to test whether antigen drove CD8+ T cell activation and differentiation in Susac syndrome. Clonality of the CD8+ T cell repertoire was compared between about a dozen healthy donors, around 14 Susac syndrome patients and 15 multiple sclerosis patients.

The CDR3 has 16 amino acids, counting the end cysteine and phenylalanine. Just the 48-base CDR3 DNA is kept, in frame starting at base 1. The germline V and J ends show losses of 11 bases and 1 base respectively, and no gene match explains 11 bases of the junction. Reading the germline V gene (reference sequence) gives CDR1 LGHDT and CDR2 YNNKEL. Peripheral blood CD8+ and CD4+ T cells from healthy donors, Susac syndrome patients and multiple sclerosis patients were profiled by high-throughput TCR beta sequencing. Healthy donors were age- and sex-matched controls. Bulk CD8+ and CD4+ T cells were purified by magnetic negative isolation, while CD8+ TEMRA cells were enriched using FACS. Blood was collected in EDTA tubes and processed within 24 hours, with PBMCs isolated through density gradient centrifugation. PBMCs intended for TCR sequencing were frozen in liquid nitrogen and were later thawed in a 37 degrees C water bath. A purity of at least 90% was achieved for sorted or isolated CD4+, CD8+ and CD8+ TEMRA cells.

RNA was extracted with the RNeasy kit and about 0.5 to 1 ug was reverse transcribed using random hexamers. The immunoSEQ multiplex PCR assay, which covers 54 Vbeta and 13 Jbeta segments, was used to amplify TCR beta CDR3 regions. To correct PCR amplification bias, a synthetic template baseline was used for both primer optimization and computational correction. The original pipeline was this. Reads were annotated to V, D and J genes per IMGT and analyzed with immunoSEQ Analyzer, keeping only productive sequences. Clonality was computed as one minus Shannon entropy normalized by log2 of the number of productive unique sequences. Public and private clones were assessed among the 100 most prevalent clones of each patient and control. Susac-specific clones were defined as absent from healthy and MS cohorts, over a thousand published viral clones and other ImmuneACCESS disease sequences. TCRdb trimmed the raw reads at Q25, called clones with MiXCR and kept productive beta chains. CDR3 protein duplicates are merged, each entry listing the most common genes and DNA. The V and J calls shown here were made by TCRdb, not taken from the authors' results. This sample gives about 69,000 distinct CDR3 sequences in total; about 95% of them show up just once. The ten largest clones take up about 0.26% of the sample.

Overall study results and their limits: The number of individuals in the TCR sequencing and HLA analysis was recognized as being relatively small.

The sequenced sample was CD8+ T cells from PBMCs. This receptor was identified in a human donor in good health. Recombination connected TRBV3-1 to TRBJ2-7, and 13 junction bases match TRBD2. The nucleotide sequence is TGTGCCGTTTCGCGACTAGCGGGGGGAGATTCCTACGAGCAGTACTTC. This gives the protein CAVSRLAGGDSYEQYF.